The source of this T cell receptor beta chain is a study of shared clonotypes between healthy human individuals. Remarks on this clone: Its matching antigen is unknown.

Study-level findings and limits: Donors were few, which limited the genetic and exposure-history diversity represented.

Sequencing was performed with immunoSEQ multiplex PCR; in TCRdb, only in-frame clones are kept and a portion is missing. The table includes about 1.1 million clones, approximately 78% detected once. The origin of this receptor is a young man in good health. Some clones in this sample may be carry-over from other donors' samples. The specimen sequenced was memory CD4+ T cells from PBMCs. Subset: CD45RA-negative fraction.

The CDR3, as DNA: TGCGCCAGCAGTCTCCCGGAGACAGGCCATGGCTACACCTTC. Translating it yields CASSLPETGHGYTF. The chain recombines TRBV23-1 with TRBJ1-2; D is perhaps TRBD1 (6 bases). TRBV23-1 is treated as an ORF (open reading frame) with a function not yet certain. Trimming cost V 4 bases and J 6 bases, with 15 bases left between them. The CDR3 has 14 amino acids.